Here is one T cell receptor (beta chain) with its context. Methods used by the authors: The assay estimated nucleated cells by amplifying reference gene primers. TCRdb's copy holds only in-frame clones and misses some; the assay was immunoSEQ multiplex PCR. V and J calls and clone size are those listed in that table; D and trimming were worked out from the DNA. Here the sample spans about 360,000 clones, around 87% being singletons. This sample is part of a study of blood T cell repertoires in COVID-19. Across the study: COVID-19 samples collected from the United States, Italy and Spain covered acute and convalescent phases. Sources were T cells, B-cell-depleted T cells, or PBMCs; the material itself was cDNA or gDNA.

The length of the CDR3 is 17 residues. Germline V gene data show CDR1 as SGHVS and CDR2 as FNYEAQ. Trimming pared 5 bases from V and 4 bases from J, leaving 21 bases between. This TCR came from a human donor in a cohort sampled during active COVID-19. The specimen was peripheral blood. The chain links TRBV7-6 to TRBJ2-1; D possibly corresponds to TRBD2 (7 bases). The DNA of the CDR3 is TGTGCCAGCAGCCTATCAGGGGCCCTCGGGGGGTACAATGAGCAGTTCTTC. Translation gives CASSLSGALGGYNEQFF.